Below, 17 T cell receptor beta chains from the same sample are listed, as sequenced in a study of CD8+ T cells in alopecia areata. Treatment noted: oral pan-JAK inhibitor, 5-10 mg twice daily. Sequencing templates came from extracted RNA that was reverse transcribed into cDNA. Repertoires were generated with immunoSEQ multiplex PCR, while TCRdb's copy carries only in-frame clones and drops some. The sample lists a few hundred thousand clones; approximately 72% were seen once. The sequencing here drew on CD4+ T cells sorted from blood, taken around week 44, from a patient treated with tofacitinib. The receptors were gathered from a human donor with alopecia areata.

The rearrangement uses TRBV7-2 and TRBJ2-3; the match to TRBD2 covers 13 bases. V trimming: 6 bases; J trimming: 5 bases; junction bases outside the gene matches: 8. This CDR3 has 16 amino acids. CDR1 SGHTA and CDR2 FQGNSA come from the germline V gene. CDR3 nucleotides: TGTGCCAGCAGTCGACTAGCGGGGGGAGGTGGAGATACGCAGTATTTT. Encoded protein: CASSRLAGGGGDTQYF.

This clone was seen only a few times. J is TRBJ2-3 and V is TRBV2, with unresolved D. Germline loops: CDR1 SNHLY, CDR2 FYNNEI. The CDR3 length is 13 residues. V lost 5 bases, J lost 6 bases, and 12 bases lay in between. Written as DNA, the CDR3 is TGTGCCAGCAGTACGCGTTTTCTTGATACGCAGTATTTT. This gives the protein CASSTRFLDTQYF.

The chain employs TRBV5-1 and TRBJ2-5, with TRBD1 identical over 11 bases. V lost 3 bases to trimming and J lost 4 bases; unmatched junction nucleotides: 2. This CDR3 is built from 14 residues. Germline V gene sequence: CDR1 SGHRS, CDR2 YFSETQ. The CDR3 sequence: CASSSGQGGETQYF. The DNA of the CDR3 is TGCGCCAGCAGCTCGGGACAGGGGGGAGAGACCCAGTACTTC.

The chain combines TRBV7-2 with TRBJ1-1; D is ambiguous. The CDR3 contains 13 residues. Germline lookup yields CDR1 SGHTA and CDR2 FQGNSA. Trimming took off 0 bases at V and 8 bases at J, with 10 bases between the two ends. The CDR3 nucleotides are TGTGCCAGCAGCTTAGCGTATGACTCGGAAGCTTTCTTT. Amino acid sequence: CASSLAYDSEAFF.

V and J are TRBV5-4 and TRBJ1-2; no definite D call. The CDR3 is 13 amino acids. Trimming took off 3 bases at V and 4 bases at J, with 10 bases between the two ends. Germline V gene data show CDR1 as SGHNT and CDR2 as YYREEE (reference sequence). CDR3 nucleotides: TGTGCCAGCAGCTCGGCCCCGCGCTATGGCTACACCTTC. It is translated as CASSSAPRYGYTF.

The gene calls are TRBV5-1 and TRBJ2-3; D might be TRBD1 (5 bases). CDR3 length: 14 amino acids. V was shortened by 0 bases and J by 2 bases, with 7 bases between the two germline ends. The V gene's germline CDR1 is SGHRS and CDR2 YFSETQ. The chain's CDR3 is CASSLGQYTDTQYF. In DNA form, the CDR3 reads TGCGCCAGCAGCTTGGGACAGTACACAGATACGCAGTATTTT.

This rearrangement joins TRBV28 to TRBJ1-2; 7 bases fit TRBD1. Germline V gene lookup returns CDR1 MDHEN and CDR2 SYDVKM. J lost 2 bases, V lost 1 base, and 7 bases had no gene match. The CDR3 is made up of 16 amino acids. The CDR3 here is CASSLSGRGTNYGYTF. As DNA, the CDR3 is TGTGCCAGCAGTTTATCGGGCAGGGGGACAAACTATGGCTACACCTTC.

The chain uses TRBV29-1 and TRBJ1-5; 10 positions match TRBD1. J lost 2 bases, V lost 4 bases, and 11 bases had no gene match. Looked up from germline, CDR1 is SQVTM and CDR2 is ANQGSEA. This CDR3 has 17 residues. The CDR3 DNA is TGCAGCGTTGTTCTGGGACAGGGGCCGTCGGGCAATCAGCCCCAGCATTTT. Its translation: CSVVLGQGPSGNQPQHF.

The chain has TRBV29-1 and TRBJ2-7; 10 bases are shared with TRBD1. Losses at the gene ends were 8 bases for V and 3 bases for J; bases not matched to a gene: 7. Germline CDR1 SQVTM, CDR2 ANQGSEA. The CDR3 has 13 residues. CDR3 DNA: TGCAGCACCTGGACAGGGGGAAGCTACGAGCAGTACTTC. It is translated as CSTWTGGSYEQYF.

The J gene is TRBJ2-7, the V gene TRBV14; a possible D gene is TRBD2 (5 bases). Trimming took off 1 base at V and 8 bases at J, with 12 bases between the two ends. Looked up from germline, CDR1 is SGHDN and CDR2 is FVKESK. The CDR3 runs to 13 residues. The CDR3 nucleotides read TGTGCCAGCAGCCAAGGGGCAGCGGTGAAGCAGTACTTC. Its translation is CASSQGAAVKQYF.

This clone came up once. The CDR3 DNA is TGTGCCAGCAGCCCTTCGGGACAGGGCTACGAGCAGTACTTC. Protein: CASSPSGQGYEQYF. The chain has TRBV7-3 and TRBJ2-7; TRBD1 matches at 9 bases. The CDR3 extends over 14 amino acids. The J segment lost 3 bases and the V segment lost 5 bases, leaving 5 bases of the junction unmatched. Per germline, CDR1 SGHTA and CDR2 FQGTGA.

V and J are TRBV30 and TRBJ2-2; D unresolved. The CDR3 has 13 amino acids. CDR1 is GTSNPN, CDR2 SVGIG, per germline (reference sequence). The V gene lost 5 bases and the J gene lost 7 bases, with 14 bases spanning the gap. The CDR3 loop is CAWGALPHGELFF. DNA of the CDR3: TGTGCCTGGGGTGCACTACCCCACGGGGAGCTGTTTTTT.

This rearrangement joins TRBV28 to TRBJ2-1; D gene unclear. CDR3 length equals 14 residues. Germline assignment: CDR1 MDHEN and CDR2 SYDVKM. The V end lost 5 bases, the J end lost 4 bases, and 12 bases lay between the germline ends. Here the CDR3 reads CASSPTQKYNEQFF. The CDR3 DNA sequence: TGTGCCAGCAGTCCCACCCAAAAATACAATGAGCAGTTCTTC. Filled out from reference TRBV28 and TRBJ2-1, the complete variable domain reads DVKVTQSSRYLVKRTGEKVFLECVQDMDHENMFWYRQDPGLGLRLIYFSYDVKMKEKGDIPEGYSVSREKKERFSLILESASTNQTSMYLCASSPTQKYNEQFFGPGTRLTVL.

The V call is TRBV7-9, the J call TRBJ2-7; no clear D gene. The CDR3 contains 13 residues. V lost 2 bases and J lost 6, with 11 bases in between. Germline V gene sequence: CDR1 SEHNR, CDR2 FQNEAQ (reference sequence). The CDR3 region has the DNA TGTGCCAGCAGCTTATCCTCTTATGGCGAGCAGTACTTC. This sequence encodes CASSLSSYGEQYF. Full variable domain (outside the CDR3, taken from reference TRBV7-9 and TRBJ2-7): DTGVSQNPRHKITKRGQNVTFRCDPISEHNRLYWYRQTLGQGPEFLTYFQNEAQLEKSRLLSDRFSAERPKGSFSTLEIQRTEQGDSAMYLCASSLSSYGEQYFGPGTRLTVT.

The chain uses TRBV5-1 and TRBJ2-2; D is unresolved. V gave up 4 bases and J gave up 4 bases, with 11 bases separating them. Germline V gene lookup returns CDR1 SGHRS and CDR2 YFSETQ. This CDR3 contains 14 residues. The CDR3 DNA reads as TGCGCCAGCAGCCTAACCGGGCGCACCGGGGAGCTGTTTTTT. Translating it yields CASSLTGRTGELFF.

The chain has TRBV27 and TRBJ2-7; either TRBD1 or TRBD2 may supply D (5 bases each). The CDR3 has 13 residues. The V gene's germline CDR1 is MNHEY and CDR2 SMNVEV (reference sequence). The ends were cut back, 3 bases at V and 3 bases at J, with 9 bases in the middle. CDR3 residues: CASSFRGHYEQYF. The DNA of the CDR3 is TGTGCCAGCAGTTTCCGGGGCCACTACGAGCAGTACTTC.

This chain links TRBV2 with TRBJ2-5; D may be TRBD1 (6 bases). The CDR3 consists of 15 residues. Between the trimmed V and J ends, which lost 5 bases and 1 base, there was a span of 14 bases. Germline-derived CDR1 and CDR2 are SNHLY and FYNNEI. In DNA form, the CDR3 reads TGTGCCAGCAGTCAACAGGGTAGGATCCAAGAGACCCAGTACTTC. Amino acid sequence: CASSQQGRIQETQYF. Together with reference TRBV2 and TRBJ2-5, the CDR3 gives the full variable domain: EPEVTQTPSHQVTQMGQEVILRCVPISNHLYFYWYRQILGQKVEFLVSFYNNEISEKSEIFDDQFSVERPDGSNFTLKIRSTKLEDSAMYFCASSQQGRIQETQYFGPGTRLLVL.